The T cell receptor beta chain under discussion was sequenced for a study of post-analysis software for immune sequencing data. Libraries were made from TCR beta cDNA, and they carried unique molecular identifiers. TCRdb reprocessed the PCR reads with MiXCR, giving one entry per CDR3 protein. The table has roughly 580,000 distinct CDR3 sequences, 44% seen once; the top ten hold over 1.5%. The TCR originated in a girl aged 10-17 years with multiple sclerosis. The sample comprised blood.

The CDR3, as DNA: TGTGCCAGCAGTGAGTTGGACAGGGCTTTCTTT. Its translation is CASSELDRAFF. The chain uses TRBV2 and TRBJ1-1; 7 nucleotides match TRBD1. J was trimmed by 11 bases and V by 3 bases; bases with no gene match: 3. CDR1 and CDR2 (germline): SNHLY, FYNNEI. The CDR3 has 11 residues. Full variable domain (rest looked up from reference TRBV2 and TRBJ1-1): EPEVTQTPSHQVTQMGQEVILRCVPISNHLYFYWYRQILGQKVEFLVSFYNNEISEKSEIFDDQFSVERPDGSNFTLKIRSTKLEDSAMYFCASSELDRAFFGQGTRLTVV.